This is a list of T cell receptor beta chains from one sample in a study of technical replicates of blood from a handful of donors. Sequencing was performed with immunoSEQ multiplex PCR; in TCRdb, only in-frame clones are kept and a portion is missing. The sample contains about 84,000 clones, 93% of which appear only once. The sequenced material came from T cells isolated from PBMCs. The receptors here all came from a human donor in good health. CDR3s include the opening cysteine and the closing phenylalanine or tryptophan. D genes are given only for firm matches. Only some rows state a clone size, as once, few, many or a class for expanded clones.

TRBJ2-7	.	.	TRBV7-8	CASSLAAAGAPYEQYF	TGTGCCAGCAGCTTAGCGGCGGCAGGGGCCCCCTACGAGCAGTACTTC
TRBJ2-5	.	.	TRBV5-6	CASSLGLGGETQYF	TGTGCCAGCAGCTTGGGACTGGGGGGAGAGACCCAGTACTTC
TRBJ2-5	.	.	TRBV2	CASSETGTRPRYF	TGTGCCAGCAGTGAAACCGGGACTCGTCCACGGTACTTC
TRBJ1-2	.	.	TRBV27	CASSLGTGPLYGYTF	TGTGCCAGCAGTTTAGGTACAGGGCCGCTCTATGGCTACACCTTC
TRBJ2-3	.	.	TRBV11-2	CASSSPLGGDRTDTQYF	TGTGCCAGCAGCTCCCCCCTAGGGGGGGACCGCACAGATACGCAGTATTTT
TRBJ2-5	.	.	TRBV19	CASKVAGLAQETQYF	TGTGCCAGTAAAGTCGCAGGACTCGCACAAGAGACCCAGTACTTC
TRBJ2-7	TRBD2	.	TRBV7-9	CASSYGTSGLYEQYF	TGTGCCAGCAGCTATGGGACTAGCGGCCTCTACGAGCAGTACTTC
TRBJ2-5	.	.	TRBV19	CASSMTRDTSSSQYF	TGTGCCAGTAGTATGACCCGGGACACCAGCTCTAGCCAGTACTTC
TRBJ2-2	TRBD2	.	TRBV6-4	CASRALAGGPVNTGELFF	TGTGCCAGTCGGGCTCTAGCGGGAGGGCCGGTCAACACCGGGGAGCTGTTTTTT
TRBJ2-3	.	.	TRBV27	CASSFAYTQYF	TGTGCCAGCAGTTTTGCGTATACGCAGTATTTT
TRBJ2-7	.	once	TRBV6-1	CASGGAASPYEQYF	TGTGCCAGCGGAGGGGCGGCTTCCCCCTACGAGCAGTACTTC
TRBJ1-1	.	.	TRBV19	CASMIGADAFF	TGTGCCAGTATGATAGGGGCGGACGCTTTCTTT
TRBJ2-7	.	.	TRBV2	CASSQLTDSSYEQYF	TGTGCCAGCAGTCAATTGACAGACAGCTCCTACGAGCAGTACTTC
TRBJ1-2	.	.	TRBV7-9	CASSFGQSPGYYGYTF	TGTGCCAGCAGCTTCGGACAGTCCCCTGGTTACTATGGCTACACCTTC
TRBJ2-1	TRBD1	.	TRBV14	CASSPRIRTGANNEQFF	TGTGCCAGCAGCCCGAGAATCAGGACAGGGGCTAACAATGAGCAGTTCTTC
TRBJ2-7	.	few	TRBV2	CASSVNYEQYF	TGTGCCAGCAGTGTAAACTACGAGCAGTACTTC
TRBJ1-5	TRBD1	.	TRBV28	CASNTGQGNQPQHF	TGTGCCAGCAACACTGGACAGGGCAATCAGCCCCAGCATTTT
TRBJ2-2	TRBD2	.	TRBV9	CASSVGSGGSWGAGELFF	TGTGCCAGCAGCGTAGGTAGCGGGGGCTCCTGGGGCGCCGGGGAGCTGTTTTTT
TRBJ2-1	.	once	TRBV6-5	CASSLAESSYNEQFF	TGTGCCAGCAGTTTGGCGGAGAGCTCCTACAATGAGCAGTTCTTC
TRBJ2-3	.	.	TRBV11-2	CASSLGSGPRTDTQYF	TGTGCCAGCAGCTTAGGGAGCGGGCCACGCACAGATACGCAGTATTTT
TRBJ1-1	.	.	TRBV4-1	CASSQEAGLIMNTEAFF	TGCGCCAGCAGCCAAGAAGCAGGTTTAATCATGAACACTGAAGCTTTCTTT
TRBJ2-7	.	once	TRBV13	CASSLSGEQYF	TGTGCCAGCAGCCTTAGCGGCGAGCAGTACTTC
TRBJ2-2	TRBD1	once	TRBV5-4	CASSLAEIGGRTGELFF	TGTGCCAGCAGCTTGGCCGAGATAGGGGGCCGGACCGGGGAGCTGTTTTTT
TRBJ1-1	.	.	TRBV21-1	CASSGQGGLPRGAFF	TGTGCCAGCAGCGGACAGGGGGGACTCCCAAGGGGAGCTTTCTTT
TRBJ2-5	TRBD2	.	TRBV4-1	CASSLIAGGRETQYF	TGCGCCAGCAGCCTGATAGCGGGGGGGAGAGAGACCCAGTACTTC
TRBJ1-3	.	.	TRBV6-1	CASSGWAGSGNTIYF	TGTGCCAGCAGTGGGTGGGCAGGGTCTGGAAACACCATATATTTT
TRBJ2-2	.	.	TRBV7-7	CASRASGSFGELFF	TGTGCTAGCAGGGCATCCGGGTCCTTCGGGGAGCTGTTTTTT
TRBJ1-1	TRBD1	.	TRBV5-1	CASSGQGWTEAFF	TGCGCCAGCAGTGGACAGGGTTGGACTGAAGCTTTCTTT
TRBJ2-7	TRBD1	.	TRBV7-6	CASSSGQGEYEQYF	TGTGCCAGCAGCTCGGGACAGGGGGAATACGAGCAGTACTTC
TRBJ2-5	.	.	TRBV2	CASLPGQQETQYF	TGTGCCAGCCTCCCAGGACAGCAAGAGACCCAGTACTTC
TRBJ1-2	.	once	TRBV27	CASSLSTGNGYTF	TGTGCCAGCAGTTTATCCACAGGGAATGGCTACACCTTC
TRBJ1-4	TRBD1	.	TRBV5-1	CASCRDSQNEKLFF	TGCGCCAGCTGCCGGGACAGCCAGAATGAAAAACTGTTTTTT
TRBJ2-1	TRBD2	.	TRBV19	CASSIGLAGGHNEQFF	TGTGCCAGTAGTATCGGACTAGCGGGAGGACACAATGAGCAGTTCTTC
TRBJ1-6	.	.	TRBV7-9	CASSLVSSPLHF	TGTGCCAGCAGCTTAGTAAGCTCACCCCTCCACTTT
TRBJ2-3	TRBD2	once	TRBV9	CASSVGAGANTDTQYF	TGTGCCAGCAGCGTAGGAGCGGGGGCGAACACAGATACGCAGTATTTT
TRBJ1-2	.	.	TRBV21-1	CAGTFPPINYGYTF	TGTGCCGGTACATTTCCGCCAATTAACTATGGCTACACCTTC
TRBJ1-1	.	once	TRBV6-1	CASRGQGRTEAFF	TGTGCCAGCAGGGGCCAGGGGCGCACTGAAGCTTTCTTT
TRBJ1-2	.	.	TRBV2	CASSDEGLPAYTF	TGTGCCAGCAGTGATGAGGGATTGCCTGCCTACACCTTC
TRBJ1-6	TRBD1	few	TRBV4-1	CASSPRRQGKGSPLHF	TGCGCCAGCAGCCCCCGCAGACAGGGAAAGGGTTCACCCCTCCACTTT
TRBJ1-1	.	.	TRBV2	CASSPRLNTEAFF	TGTGCCAGCAGTCCCAGGCTGAACACTGAAGCTTTCTTT
TRBJ2-1	.	.	TRBV4-1	CASSQEGAGLPEQFF	TGCGCCAGCAGCCAAGAAGGGGCGGGATTACCTGAGCAGTTCTTC
TRBJ2-1	.	.	TRBV5-1	CASSHGQRSYNEQFF	TGCGCCAGCAGCCACGGACAGCGTTCATACAATGAGCAGTTCTTC
TRBJ1-5	TRBD1	.	TRBV6-1	CASSEGERFGTGRRQPQHF	TGTGCCAGCAGTGAAGGGGAGAGGTTCGGGACAGGCCGGCGTCAGCCCCAGCATTTT
TRBJ1-2	.	.	TRBV30	CAWSDFDRGGYTF	TGTGCCTGGAGTGACTTCGACCGGGGTGGCTACACCTTC
TRBJ2-1	TRBD2	.	TRBV6-5	CASTPLAGLPAGQFF	TGTGCCAGCACCCCCCTAGCGGGACTACCAGCCGGGCAGTTCTTC
TRBJ2-1	TRBD2	.	TRBV4-1	CASSQDFSGGNNEQFF	TGCGCCAGCAGCCAAGACTTTAGCGGGGGGAACAATGAGCAGTTCTTC
TRBJ1-6	TRBD1	.	TRBV5-1	CASSLRLGTGGDWALSPLHF	TGCGCCAGCAGCCTGAGGCTGGGGACAGGGGGCGATTGGGCCCTCTCACCCCTCCACTTT
TRBJ2-5	TRBD1	.	TRBV9	CASSVGTGEETQYF	TGTGCCAGCAGCGTAGGGACAGGGGAAGAGACCCAGTACTTC
TRBJ1-2	.	.	TRBV4-1	CASSQGSGGGYTF	TGCGCCAGCAGCCAAGGAAGCGGGGGTGGCTACACCTTC
TRBJ2-5	.	.	TRBV9	CASSVAGLAAGQETQYF	TGTGCCAGCAGCGTAGCTGGGCTAGCCGCGGGCCAAGAGACCCAGTACTTC
TRBJ1-1	.	.	TRBV5-1	CASSTRENTEAFF	TGCGCCAGCAGCACGCGAGAGAACACTGAAGCTTTCTTT
TRBJ2-1	TRBD2	.	TRBV2	CASRGLAGVYEQFF	TGTGCCAGCAGAGGACTAGCGGGGGTTTATGAGCAGTTCTTC
TRBJ2-7	TRBD1	few	TRBV5-1	CASSRYRGSSYEQYF	TGCGCCAGCAGCCGATACAGGGGTAGCTCCTACGAGCAGTACTTC
TRBJ2-3	TRBD1	.	TRBV5-1	CASGDSRADTQYF	TGCGCCAGCGGGGACAGTAGGGCAGATACGCAGTATTTT
TRBJ2-7	TRBD2	.	TRBV5-1	CASSPTSGVYEQYF	TGCGCCAGCAGCCCGACTAGCGGGGTTTACGAGCAGTACTTC
TRBJ2-3	.	.	TRBV5-1	CASSLQGSLGNTDTQYF	TGCGCCAGCAGCTTGCAGGGTAGCCTAGGTAACACAGATACGCAGTATTTT
TRBJ2-7	TRBD2	.	TRBV19	CASSRGLEISYEQYF	TGTGCCAGTAGTAGAGGACTAGAGATCTCCTACGAGCAGTACTTC